The present TCR beta chain was sequenced within a study of blood T cell repertoires in COVID-19. Study details: Samples representing acute and convalescent COVID-19 were sourced from the United States, Italy and Spain. In each case, the material was cDNA or gDNA derived from T cells, B-cell-depleted T cells, or PBMCs.

The CDR3 totals 15 residues. The germline gives CDR1 SGDLS, CDR2 YYNGEE. The V gene lost 0 bases and the J gene lost 0 bases, with 7 bases spanning the gap. The method was immunoSEQ multiplex PCR; TCRdb's version includes in-frame clones alone and lacks a portion of them. The repertoire holds about 160,000 clones, with about four fifths as singletons. This clone appeared a few times. The chain is built from TRBV9 and TRBJ1-3; D unclear. The receptor was isolated from a man in his 60s with active or convalescent COVID-19. The sample was peripheral blood. DNA of the CDR3: TGTGCCAGCAGCGTAGAAGACTTCTCTGGAAACACCATATATTTT. Translated, it gives CASSVEDFSGNTIYF.